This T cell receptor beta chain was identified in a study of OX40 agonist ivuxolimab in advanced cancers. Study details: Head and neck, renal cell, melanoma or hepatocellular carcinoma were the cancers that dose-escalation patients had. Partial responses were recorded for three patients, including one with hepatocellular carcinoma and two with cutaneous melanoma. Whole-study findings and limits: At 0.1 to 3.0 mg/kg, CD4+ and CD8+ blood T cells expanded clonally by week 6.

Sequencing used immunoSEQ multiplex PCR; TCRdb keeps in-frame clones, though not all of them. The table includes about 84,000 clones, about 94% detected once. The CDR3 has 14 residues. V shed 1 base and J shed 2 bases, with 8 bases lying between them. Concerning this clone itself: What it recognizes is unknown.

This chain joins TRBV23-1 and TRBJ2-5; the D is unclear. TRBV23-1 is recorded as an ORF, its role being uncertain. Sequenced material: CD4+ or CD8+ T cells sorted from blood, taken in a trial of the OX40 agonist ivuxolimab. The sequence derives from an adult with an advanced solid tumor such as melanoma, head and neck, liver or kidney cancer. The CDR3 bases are TGCGCCAGCAGTCAATTACGGGCTCAAGAGACCCAGTACTTC. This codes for CASSQLRAQETQYF.